The 28 T cell receptor beta chains presented below share a single source sample, sequenced in a study of OX40 agonist ivuxolimab in advanced cancers. TCRdb's table, derived via immunoSEQ multiplex PCR, lists solely in-frame clones and lacks some. The table lists nearly 110,000 clones, approximately 90% of them singletons. The specimen comprised CD4+ or CD8+ T cells sorted from blood, sampled in a trial of the OX40 agonist ivuxolimab. These receptors were taken from an adult with an advanced solid tumor such as melanoma, head and neck, liver or kidney cancer.

The chain carries TRBV28 and TRBJ1-2; D possibly corresponds to TRBD1 (6 bases). In germline, CDR1 is MDHEN, CDR2 SYDVKM. The CDR3 consists of 14 residues. Trimming stripped 4 bases from V and 2 bases from J, with 11 bases between. The CDR3 DNA reads TGTGCCAGCAGTTCCAGGGGAGGGAACTATGGCTACACCTTC. Its protein product is CASSSRGGNYGYTF.

The V and J genes are TRBV2 and TRBJ2-5; 13 nucleotides agree with TRBD2. The J call is doubtful: the DNA matches TRBJ2-7 better. Germline CDR1 is SNHLY and CDR2 is FYNNEI. This CDR3 is 16 amino acids long. CDR3 DNA sequence: TGTGCCAGCAGGGATCCGGGACTAGCGGGATTCTACGAGCAGTACTTC. This gives the protein CASRDPGLAGFYEQYF.

The chain uses TRBV7-2 and TRBJ2-5, with TRBD1 identical over 10 bases. The CDR3 sequence is 14 residues long. V dropped 5 bases and J dropped 4; count of bases not matched to a gene: 4. Germline V gives CDR1 SGHTA, CDR2 FQGNSA. Here the CDR3 reads CASSRGQGTETQYF. CDR3 DNA sequence: TGTGCCAGCAGCCGGGGACAGGGGACAGAGACCCAGTACTTC.

This chain joins TRBV9 and TRBJ2-5, with D possibly TRBD2 on 6 matching bases. Germline lookup yields CDR1 SGDLS and CDR2 YYNGEE. V dropped 4 bases and J dropped 0 bases, with 22 bases sitting between them. The CDR3 covers 18 residues. DNA of the CDR3: TGTGCCAGCAGCCCCGCGAAGTTGGGGGGATCGTACCAAGAGACCCAGTACTTC. It codes for CASSPAKLGGSYQETQYF.

This chain links TRBV5-5 with TRBJ1-5; D gene unclear. This CDR3 has 15 amino acids. Germline CDR1 SGHKS, CDR2 YYEKEE (reference sequence). Trimming stripped 4 bases from V and 5 bases from J, with 16 bases between. The CDR3 reads CASSLSQPGDQPQHF. Written as DNA, the CDR3 is TGTGCCAGCAGCCTCAGTCAACCAGGAGATCAGCCCCAGCATTTT.

This rearrangement joins TRBV5-8 to TRBJ1-2; TRBD1 might be the D (6 bases). The CDR3 length is 13 residues. CDR1 and CDR2 from the germline V gene are SGHTS and YDEGEE. V lost 4 bases, J lost 6 bases, and 13 bases lay in between. The CDR3 DNA reads TGTGCCAGCAGCCTGGCCGGGACACATGGCTACACCTTC. Residues: CASSLAGTHGYTF.

The chain links TRBV11-2 to TRBJ2-7; 8 bases are shared with TRBD1. The CDR3 length is 15 residues. J lost 1 base, V lost 5 bases, and 7 bases had no gene match. Germline V CDR1 and CDR2: SGHAT, FQNNGV. The CDR3 DNA reads as TGTGCCAGCAGCCCCCAGGGGGCGGCGTCCTACGAGCAGTACTTC. Protein: CASSPQGAASYEQYF.

The chain couples TRBV5-1 to TRBJ2-1; 15 nucleotides align to TRBD2. This CDR3 region has 18 residues. V lost 0 bases to trimming and J lost 7 bases; unmatched junction nucleotides: 8. Per the germline V gene, CDR1 is SGHRS and CDR2 is YFSETQ. The CDR3 sequence: CASSLGDSGTSGRNEQFF. The DNA for the CDR3 is TGCGCCAGCAGCTTGGGGGACAGCGGGACTAGCGGGAGGAATGAGCAGTTCTTC.

This chain connects TRBV7-8 to TRBJ2-3; no clear D gene. The V end lost 1 base, the J end lost 5 bases, and 13 bases lay between the germline ends. The CDR3 is 15 residues long. Germline values: CDR1 SGHVS, CDR2 FQNEAQ. In nucleotides, the CDR3 is TGTGCCAGCAGCTTAGATGGGCCTTTGGGAGATACGCAGTATTTT. Translation: CASSLDGPLGDTQYF.

With regard to this clone: This sample includes further DNA sequences coding for the same CDR3. This rearrangement joins TRBV5-1 to TRBJ1-1; D not certain. Between the trimmed V and J ends, which lost 0 bases and 0 bases, there was a span of 6 bases. Germline CDR1 is SGHRS and CDR2 is YFSETQ. The CDR3 has 14 amino acids. The CDR3 coding sequence is TGCGCCAGCAGCTTGGACGGACTGAACACTGAAGCTTTCTTT. Encoded protein: CASSLDGLNTEAFF. The entire variable domain, with the rest obtained from reference TRBV5-1 and TRBJ1-1, is as follows: KAGVTQTPRYLIKTRGQQVTLSCSPISGHRSVSWYQQTPGQGLQFLFEYFSETQRNKGNFPGRFSGRQFSNSRSEMNVSTLELGDSALYLCASSLDGLNTEAFFGQGTRLTVV.

This chain connects TRBV7-9 to TRBJ2-3, with a tentative D call TRBD2 (6 bases). Trimming removed 4 bases at V and 1 base at J, with 12 bases between. This CDR3 region has 15 residues. Germline CDR1 is SEHNR and CDR2 is FQNEAQ (reference sequence). CDR3: CASSSQERGTDTQYF. In DNA, the CDR3 is TGTGCCAGCAGCTCCCAGGAGCGGGGCACAGATACGCAGTATTTT.

J is TRBJ2-5 and V is TRBV9; 11 nucleotides agree with TRBD2. CDR3 length: 16 amino acids. In germline, CDR1 is SGDLS, CDR2 YYNGEE. The V and J ends lost 0 bases and 5 bases, in that order; junction bases with no gene match: 6. The CDR3 DNA sequence: TGTGCCAGCAGCGTAGGGACTAGCGGGTTTGTCGAGACCCAGTACTTC. Amino acids: CASSVGTSGFVETQYF.

This clone was found once. This chain links TRBV19 with TRBJ1-1; 7 nucleotides match TRBD1. With V trimmed by 9 bases and J by 5 bases, 9 bases remained unmatched. The CDR3 runs to 13 residues. Per the germline V gene, CDR1 is LNHDA and CDR2 is SQIVND (reference sequence). The CDR3 DNA sequence: TGTGCCAGGATCGACAGGGAATGGACTGAAGCTTTCTTT. Encoded protein: CARIDREWTEAFF.

The J gene is TRBJ1-1, the V gene TRBV14, with a tentative D call TRBD1 (5 bases). The CDR3 consists of 15 residues. Germline loops: CDR1 SGHDN, CDR2 FVKESK. The germline V and J ends were trimmed by 4 bases and 4 bases, with 16 bases remaining between them. As DNA, the CDR3 is TGTGCCAGCAGCCCCCTCGGGCAGGGAAGCACTGAAGCTTTCTTT. Its protein product is CASSPLGQGSTEAFF.

The V call is TRBV7-9, the J call TRBJ2-2, with TRBD2 matching over 12 bases. V was pared by 5 bases and J by 6 bases, with 4 bases of the junction left unmatched. The CDR3 length is 15 residues. The germline gives CDR1 SEHNR, CDR2 FQNEAQ (reference sequence). The CDR3 here is CASSHGTSGPGELFF. For the CDR3, the DNA is TGTGCCAGCAGCCACGGGACTAGCGGGCCCGGGGAGCTGTTTTTT.

The chain carries TRBV18 and TRBJ1-2; D perhaps matches TRBD1 (5 bases). The CDR3 length is 15 residues. V was pared by 0 bases and J by 7 bases, with 15 bases between. The germline gives CDR1 KGHSH, CDR2 LQKENI. The DNA of the CDR3 is TGTGCCAGCTCACCACCGGGGGTAGATTACGGTGGCTACACCTTC. Its protein is CASSPPGVDYGGYTF. Full variable domain (missing parts from reference TRBV18 and TRBJ1-2): NAGVMQNPRHLVRRRGQEARLRCSPMKGHSHVYWYRQLPEEGLKFMVYLQKENIIDESGMPKERFSAEFPKEGPSILRIQQVVRGDSAAYFCASSPPGVDYGGYTFGSGTRLTVV.

The chain carries TRBV7-9 and TRBJ2-1, with 9 nucleotides matching TRBD2. The ends lost 3 bases at V and 2 bases at J; junction bases unmatched: 14. Germline CDR1 SEHNR, CDR2 FQNEAQ (reference sequence). The CDR3 has 19 residues. As DNA, the CDR3 is TGTGCCAGCAGCTTGGCAACCGGGACTAGCTTGTTCCCCTACAATGAGCAGTTCTTC. Residues: CASSLATGTSLFPYNEQFF.

V and J are TRBV6-6 and TRBJ2-7; no clear D. The CDR3 has 11 residues. V lost 5 bases and J 3 bases, leaving 5 bases between the germline ends. The germline gives CDR1 MNHNY, CDR2 SVGAGI (reference sequence). The DNA of the CDR3 is TGTGCCAGCAGTACCGGCTACGAGCAGTACTTC. Translated: CASSTGYEQYF.

The rearrangement links TRBV18 to TRBJ2-7; TRBD2 agrees at 8 bases. The CDR3 extends over 15 amino acids. V lost 0 bases to trimming and J lost 3 bases; unmatched junction nucleotides: 4. The germline gives CDR1 KGHSH, CDR2 LQKENI. The CDR3 DNA follows: TGTGCCAGCTCACCACCCACTAGCGGTAACTACGAGCAGTACTTC. Protein: CASSPPTSGNYEQYF.

The chain has TRBV28 and TRBJ2-1, with 8 positions matching TRBD2. Trimming cost V 3 bases and J 5 bases; bases outside gene matches: 6. The germline CDR1 and CDR2 sequences are MDHEN and SYDVKM. This CDR3 contains 15 residues. This chain's CDR3 is CASSFWGLVNNEQFF. The CDR3 DNA reads as TGTGCCAGCAGTTTTTGGGGACTAGTAAACAATGAGCAGTTCTTC.

About this clone itself: The identical CDR3 is also encoded by other nucleotide sequences in the sample. The V and J genes are TRBV5-6 and TRBJ1-1; no definite D call. Trimming took 0 bases from V and 0 from J, leaving 9 bases between them. The CDR3 has 15 amino acids. The germline V gene has CDR1 SGHDT and CDR2 YYEEEE. The CDR3 nucleotides are TGTGCCAGCAGCTTGGGGCCAGGAATGAACACTGAAGCTTTCTTT. It codes for CASSLGPGMNTEAFF.

This clone was observed a handful of times. The chain joins TRBV4-1 to TRBJ1-1, with no clear D. CDR3 length: 15 amino acids. V dropped 2 bases and J dropped 2 bases, with 12 bases sitting between them. From germline, CDR1 is MGHRA and CDR2 YSYEKL. CDR3 region: CASSQSSLGNTEAFF. For the CDR3, the DNA is TGCGCCAGCAGCCAATCTTCCTTAGGAAACACTGAAGCTTTCTTT.

The chain joins TRBV7-9 to TRBJ1-2, with 12 positions matching TRBD1. Germline V lookup: CDR1 SEHNR, CDR2 FQNEAQ (reference sequence). The CDR3 spans 17 residues. V lost 1 base to trimming and J lost 4 bases; unmatched junction nucleotides: 7. CDR3 in DNA: TGTGCCAGCAGCTTAGAGGGGACAGGGGGCGCTAGCTATGGCTACACCTTC. Translated: CASSLEGTGGASYGYTF.

The CDR3 sequence is CASSIWIAGMENIQYF. The CDR3, as DNA: TGTGCCAGTAGTATTTGGATAGCGGGAATGGAAAACATTCAGTACTTC. The chain employs TRBV19 and TRBJ2-4; the match to TRBD2 covers 8 bases. Losses at the gene ends were 3 bases for V and 5 bases for J; bases not matched to a gene: 9. Germline CDR1 LNHDA, CDR2 SQIVND (reference sequence). The CDR3 runs to 16 residues.

V and J are TRBV28 and TRBJ1-1, with TRBD1 as a possible D gene (6 bases). CDR1 MDHEN and CDR2 SYDVKM come from the germline V gene. This CDR3 is 15 amino acids long. Between the trimmed V and J ends, which lost 2 bases and 3 bases, there was a span of 13 bases. The CDR3 sequence is CASSLLQGSDTEAFF. DNA of the CDR3: TGTGCCAGCAGTTTACTGCAGGGGTCGGACACTGAAGCTTTCTTT.

J is TRBJ1-2 and V is TRBV28; D perhaps matches TRBD1 (5 bases). Trimming removed 4 bases at V and 14 bases at J, with 23 bases between. Germline CDR1 reads MDHEN; CDR2 reads SYDVKM. There are 14 residues in the CDR3. For the CDR3, the DNA is TGTGCCAGCAGTTACGTGGAGGGACCGGGAAAGAGGACCTTC. It specifies CASSYVEGPGKRTF.

This sequence joins TRBV19 and TRBJ1-4, with D possibly being TRBD1 (5 bases). CDR1 and CDR2 from the germline V gene are LNHDA and SQIVND (reference sequence). V gave up 9 bases and J gave up 5 bases, with 19 bases separating them. This CDR3 region has 15 residues. Here the CDR3 reads CASRNPGLKNEKLFF. CDR3 in DNA: TGTGCCAGCCGGAACCCGGGACTGAAAAATGAAAAACTGTTTTTT.

This chain joins TRBV20-1 and TRBJ2-1; the D is unclear. In germline, CDR1 is DFQATT, CDR2 SNEGSKA (reference sequence). V was shortened by 4 bases and J by 7 bases, with 8 bases between the two germline ends. CDR3 length equals 11 residues. The CDR3 spells CSAKVTNEQFF. DNA of the CDR3: TGCAGTGCTAAGGTCACGAATGAGCAGTTCTTC.